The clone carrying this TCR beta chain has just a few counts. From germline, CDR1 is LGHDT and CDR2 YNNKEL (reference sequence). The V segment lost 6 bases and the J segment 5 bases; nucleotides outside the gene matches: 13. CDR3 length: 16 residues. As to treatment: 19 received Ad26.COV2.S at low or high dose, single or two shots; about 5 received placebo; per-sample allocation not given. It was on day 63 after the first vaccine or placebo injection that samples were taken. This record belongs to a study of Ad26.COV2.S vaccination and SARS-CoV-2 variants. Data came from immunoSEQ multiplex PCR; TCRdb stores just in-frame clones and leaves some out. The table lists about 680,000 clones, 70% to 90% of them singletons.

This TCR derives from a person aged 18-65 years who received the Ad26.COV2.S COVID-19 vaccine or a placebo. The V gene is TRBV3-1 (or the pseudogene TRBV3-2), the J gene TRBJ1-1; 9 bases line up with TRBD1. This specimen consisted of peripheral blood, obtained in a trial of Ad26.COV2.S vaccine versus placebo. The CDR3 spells CASRPTYRGRETEAFF. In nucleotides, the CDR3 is TGTGCCAGCAGACCAACCTACAGGGGGCGAGAGACTGAAGCTTTCTTT.